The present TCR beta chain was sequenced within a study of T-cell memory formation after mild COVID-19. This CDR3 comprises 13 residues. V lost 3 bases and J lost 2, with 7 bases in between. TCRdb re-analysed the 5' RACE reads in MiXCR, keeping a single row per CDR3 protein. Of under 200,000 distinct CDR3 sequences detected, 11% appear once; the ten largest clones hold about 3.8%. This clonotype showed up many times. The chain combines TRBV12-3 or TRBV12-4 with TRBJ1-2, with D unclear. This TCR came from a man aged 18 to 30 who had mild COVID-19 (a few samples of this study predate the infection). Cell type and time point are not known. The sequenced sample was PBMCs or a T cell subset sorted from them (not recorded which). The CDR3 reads CASSLATNYGYTF. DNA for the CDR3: TGTGCCAGCAGTTTGGCCACGAACTATGGCTACACCTTC.